The 25 T cell receptor beta chains below come from one sample, sequenced in a study of shared clonotypes between healthy human individuals. TCRdb's table, derived via immunoSEQ multiplex PCR, lists solely in-frame clones and lacks some. This sample carries about 710,000 clones, 72% of them seen once, and the ten largest clones take more than 1.5%. The sample taken for sequencing was memory CD4+ T cells sorted from blood. Subset described: CD45RA-negative fraction. The source is a woman aged 25-40 years in good health.

This sequence joins TRBV2 and TRBJ1-5; maybe TRBD1 (6 bases). V was pared by 6 bases and J by 6 bases, with 18 bases between. CDR3 size: 15 residues. Germline CDR1 SNHLY, CDR2 FYNNEI. Written as DNA, the CDR3 is TGTGCCAGCAGGTGGGGCCAGGGGAAAGGTCAGCCCCAGCATTTT. This codes for CASRWGQGKGQPQHF.

This clone was seen repeatedly, ten times or more. The CDR3 DNA sequence: TGTGCCACAGGCCGCACAGATACGCAGTATTTT. This sequence encodes CATGRTDTQYF. The chain employs TRBV28 and TRBJ2-3; D not certain. This CDR3 is built from 11 residues. Trimming left V 10 bases short and J 1 base short, with 6 bases between. The germline gives CDR1 MDHEN, CDR2 SYDVKM.

The J gene is TRBJ1-2, the V gene TRBV5-4; possible D gene TRBD1, 6 bases. Germline V gene sequence: CDR1 SGHNT, CDR2 YYREEE (reference sequence). CDR3 length: 14 amino acids. V lost 4 bases to trimming and J lost 7 bases, with 17 bases between them. For the CDR3, the DNA is TGTGCCAGCAGCCATTGGAACAGGGAGCTTGGCTACACCTTC. The encoded protein is CASSHWNRELGYTF.

A word on this clone: This sample also contains other DNA sequences that code for the same CDR3. This chain joins TRBV5-1 and TRBJ1-5, with D unclear. Germline CDR1 is SGHRS and CDR2 is YFSETQ. The CDR3 extends over 14 amino acids. The V end was cut by 0 bases, the J end by 2 bases, with 6 bases between. CDR3 region: CASSLGGGNQPQHF. In DNA, the CDR3 is TGCGCCAGCAGCTTGGGGGGAGGCAATCAGCCCCAGCATTTT.

The chain combines TRBV27 with TRBJ1-4; 7 positions agree with TRBD1. Germline trimming cut 5 bases from V and 6 bases from J; bases unmatched to any gene: 6. The CDR3 extends over 14 amino acids. Germline-derived CDR1 and CDR2 are MNHEY and SMNVEV (reference sequence). CDR3 region: CASSTGQSHEKLFF. The CDR3 DNA is TGTGCCAGCAGTACGGGACAGTCACATGAAAAACTGTTTTTT.

The table lists this clone with many counts. The rearrangement joins TRBV18 to TRBJ1-1; a possible D gene is TRBD1 (5 bases). CDR3 length equals 12 residues. Germline CDR1 is KGHSH and CDR2 is LQKENI. The ends were cut back, 6 bases at V and 7 bases at J, with 12 bases in the middle. The chain's CDR3 is CASSFDRVEAFF. Here the CDR3 DNA reads TGTGCCAGCTCCTTTGACAGAGTTGAAGCTTTCTTT.

V and J are TRBV7-9 and TRBJ1-2; 7 positions match TRBD1. J was trimmed by 7 bases and V by 5 bases; bases with no gene match: 13. This CDR3 comprises 15 residues. The germline V gene encodes CDR1 SEHNR and CDR2 FQNEAQ (reference sequence). The chain's CDR3 is CASSHHTGVLVGYTF. CDR3 in DNA: TGTGCCAGCAGCCACCATACAGGGGTCCTGGTTGGCTACACCTTC.

This clone appeared a few times. The chain uses TRBV4-1 and TRBJ2-2; D possibly corresponds to TRBD2 (6 bases). Trimming shortened V by 4 bases and J by 1 base, and 16 bases separated the two germline ends. The CDR3 loop spans 17 amino acids. Germline values: CDR1 MGHRA, CDR2 YSYEKL. The CDR3 sequence is CASSPRAGGWNTGELFF. CDR3 DNA sequence: TGCGCCAGCAGCCCTCGAGCCGGGGGTTGGAACACCGGGGAGCTGTTTTTT.

This chain links TRBV11-2 with TRBJ2-5; TRBD2 might be the D (5 bases). Germline-derived CDR1 and CDR2 are SGHAT and FQNNGV. V was shortened by 1 base and J by 5 bases, with 14 bases between the two germline ends. This CDR3 is built from 15 residues. For the CDR3, the DNA is TGTGCCAGCAGCTTAGTTGGATCGGAGGTGGAGACCCAGTACTTC. It yields the protein CASSLVGSEVETQYF.

V gene TRBV28 combines with J gene TRBJ2-1, with 12 bases lining up with TRBD1. This CDR3 contains 14 residues. Trimming at V came to 7 bases and at J to 9 bases, leaving 7 bases not matched to a gene. Germline V CDR1 and CDR2: MDHEN, SYDVKM. DNA of the CDR3: TGTGCCAGCAAGGGGACAGGGGGCAAGGGTGAGCAGTTCTTC. Translated: CASKGTGGKGEQFF.

The rearrangement uses TRBV28 and TRBJ2-3, with 10 bases that match TRBD2. The ends lost 5 bases at V and 6 bases at J; junction bases unmatched: 8. This CDR3 has 15 amino acids. Germline lookup yields CDR1 MDHEN and CDR2 SYDVKM. The chain's CDR3 is CASSTSGRAGDTQYF. The CDR3 DNA reads TGTGCCAGCAGTACAAGCGGGAGGGCCGGTGATACGCAGTATTTT.

This chain joins TRBV28 and TRBJ2-7; 10 nucleotides match TRBD1. The CDR3 has 16 residues. V shed 6 bases, J shed 2 bases, and the junction held 10 bases outside the gene matches. CDR1 MDHEN and CDR2 SYDVKM come from the germline V gene. CDR3 in amino acids: CASSPKFGTGAYEQYF. DNA of the CDR3: TGTGCCAGCAGCCCTAAATTCGGGACAGGGGCCTACGAGCAGTACTTC.

This clone was seen more than once but under ten times. The sample holds other DNA sequences that translate to the same CDR3. The V gene is TRBV18, the J gene TRBJ1-1; D gene ambiguous. Germline V gives CDR1 KGHSH, CDR2 LQKENI. V was shortened by 2 bases and J by 0 bases, with 4 bases between the two germline ends. This CDR3 contains 13 residues. For the CDR3, the DNA is TGTGCCAGCTCACCAACAGTGAACACTGAAGCTTTCTTT. Translation gives CASSPTVNTEAFF.

The rearrangement links TRBV7-3 to TRBJ2-1, with 11 bases identical to TRBD1. CDR1 and CDR2 (germline): SGHTA, FQGTGA. The CDR3 loop spans 15 amino acids. V shed 5 bases and J 5 bases; nucleotides not matched to a gene: 5. CDR3: CASSQWGQGDNEQFF. In nucleotides, the CDR3 is TGTGCCAGCAGCCAATGGGGACAGGGGGACAATGAGCAGTTCTTC.

This chain uses TRBV28 with TRBJ2-3; unclear D gene. V lost 4 bases and J lost 0, with 5 bases in between. This CDR3 comprises 13 residues. CDR1 is MDHEN and CDR2 is SYDVKM in the germline V gene. This chain's CDR3 is CASSYQSTDTQYF. The CDR3 DNA is TGTGCCAGCAGTTACCAGAGCACAGATACGCAGTATTTT.

The chain couples TRBV14 to TRBJ2-7; TRBD2 matches 16 bases. The CDR3 is 16 amino acids. Germline CDR1 SGHDN, CDR2 FVKESK. V lost 4 bases and J lost 3; bases outside the gene matches: 3. CDR3 nucleotide sequence: TGTGCCAGCAGCCGAGGGACTAGCGGGAGGGACTACGAGCAGTACTTC. This sequence encodes CASSRGTSGRDYEQYF.

This chain joins TRBV11-2 and TRBJ2-5; D unresolved. V was trimmed by 3 bases and J by 1 base, leaving 9 bases between them. Germline assignment: CDR1 SGHAT and CDR2 FQNNGV. CDR3 size: 14 residues. The CDR3, as DNA: TGTGCCAGCAGCTTTAGTTTCGTCCAAGAGACCCAGTACTTC. It yields the protein CASSFSFVQETQYF.

This clone came up many times. V usage is TRBV28 and J usage is TRBJ2-7, with 7 nucleotides matching TRBD1. The CDR3 has 14 residues. CDR1 and CDR2 (germline): MDHEN, SYDVKM. With V trimmed by 6 bases and J by 12 bases, 17 bases remained unmatched. The CDR3 DNA follows: TGTGCCAGCAGATCCATCAGACAGGGTGTACGTCCGTACTTC. This encodes CASRSIRQGVRPYF.

This clone has a count of ten or more. This chain connects TRBV28 to TRBJ1-5, with D tentatively TRBD1 (5 bases). Deletions cut 6 bases from V and 5 bases from J, with 17 bases between. CDR1 and CDR2 from the germline V gene are MDHEN and SYDVKM. The length of the CDR3 is 15 residues. The CDR3 loop reads CASRRWGRTDQPQHF. The CDR3 nucleotides are TGTGCCAGCAGGAGGTGGGGCCGAACAGATCAGCCCCAGCATTTT.

The genes are TRBV15 and TRBJ2-1; maybe TRBD2 (6 bases). Trimming removed 5 bases at V and 0 bases at J, with 17 bases between. This CDR3 has 17 residues. CDR1 is LNHNV and CDR2 is YYDKDF in the germline V gene (reference sequence). The CDR3 reads CATSGDVAVSSYNEQFF. The CDR3 DNA reads TGTGCCACCAGCGGCGACGTAGCGGTGAGCTCCTACAATGAGCAGTTCTTC.

The sample holds one count of this clone. This sequence joins TRBV6-4 and TRBJ2-1; 8 bases fit TRBD2. Trimming took 2 bases from V and 7 from J; bases not matched to a gene: 10. CDR3 length equals 16 residues. Germline-derived CDR1 and CDR2 are MRHNA and SNTAGT. This chain's CDR3 is CASSDPIPSGRNEQFF. Here the CDR3 DNA reads TGTGCCAGCAGTGACCCCATCCCCAGCGGGAGAAATGAGCAGTTCTTC.

The chain joins TRBV27 to TRBJ2-7; D might be TRBD1 (5 bases). V lost 4 bases and J lost 0, with 10 bases in between. Germline values: CDR1 MNHEY, CDR2 SMNVEV (reference sequence). There are 14 residues in the CDR3. The CDR3 loop is CASSSWGLSYEQYF. The CDR3 DNA reads TGTGCCAGCAGTTCATGGGGCCTCTCCTACGAGCAGTACTTC.

In its sample, this clone was seen once. The chain carries TRBV28 and TRBJ1-3; 11 bases are a match to TRBD1. J lost 2 bases, V lost 5 bases, and 2 bases had no gene match. CDR1 is MDHEN, CDR2 SYDVKM, per germline. The CDR3 sequence is 15 residues long. CDR3 nucleotide sequence: TGTGCCAGCAGTGGACAGGGGGCAGCTGGAAACACCATATATTTT. It translates to CASSGQGAAGNTIYF.

The chain links TRBV5-8 to TRBJ2-1, with 10 bases that match TRBD2. V dropped 0 bases and J dropped 3; count of bases not matched to a gene: 3. Germline V gene data show CDR1 as SGHTS and CDR2 as YDEGEE. The CDR3 is 16 amino acids. CDR3 DNA: TGTGCCAGCAGCTTGGCCACTAGCGGGATCTACAATGAGCAGTTCTTC. This codes for CASSLATSGIYNEQFF.

V usage is TRBV2 and J usage is TRBJ2-7; D possibly uses TRBD1 or TRBD2 (5 bases each). The CDR3 is 18 residues long. The V end was cut by 4 bases, the J end by 2 bases, with 24 bases between. Germline V gene data show CDR1 as SNHLY and CDR2 as FYNNEI. The CDR3 DNA is TGTGCCAGCAGTGCCGCCCCGCTCGGGGCAGGGACCACCTACGAGCAGTACTTC. It is translated as CASSAAPLGAGTTYEQYF.